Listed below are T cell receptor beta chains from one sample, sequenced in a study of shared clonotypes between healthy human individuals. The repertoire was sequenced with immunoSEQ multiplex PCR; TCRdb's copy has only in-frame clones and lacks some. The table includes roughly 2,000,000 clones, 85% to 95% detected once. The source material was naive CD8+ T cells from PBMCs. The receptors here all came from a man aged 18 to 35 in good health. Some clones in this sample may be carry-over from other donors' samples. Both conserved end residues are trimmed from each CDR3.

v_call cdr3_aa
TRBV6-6 ASRSSREVPEQY
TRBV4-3 ASSQGQGNDEQF
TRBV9 ASSVRQTDTQY
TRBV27 ASSWGQSAQY
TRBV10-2 ASSESFLGEGSGNTIY
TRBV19 ASSIDPVVDVRNQPQH
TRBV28 ASRRTAGTDTQY
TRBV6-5 ASSLGQGADTQY
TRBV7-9 ASSFLAEGKETQY
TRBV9 ASSVAQGPLRGANVLT
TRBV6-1 ASSESPGVVAEDGEQY
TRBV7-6 ASSLAPEVAGDVDEQF
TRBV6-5 ASSQGRFSNQPQH
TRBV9 ASSQGSIDTQY
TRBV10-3 AISAQGSLENEQF
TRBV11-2 ASSSGTSGSYEQY
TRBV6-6 ASSQPPGTGNTEAF
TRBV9 ASSVRPGTSGRIGSTDTQY
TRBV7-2 ASSSSPEGPSYEQY
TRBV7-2 ASRFVEGYRGDTEAF
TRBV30 ASEGTGEGTDTQY
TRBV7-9 ASSPESLAGELF
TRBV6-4 ASSARFGTQPQH
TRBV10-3 AISETSRTSVTAYEQY
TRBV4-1 ASSQDVTGSYGYT
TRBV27 ASSPRWNTEAF
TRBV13 ASSTKVGGGTSGRRHEQF
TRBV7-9 ASSSLGNSPLH
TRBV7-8 ASSLEGGRNYGYT
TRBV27 ASSLWGTDKETQY
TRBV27 ASSPNKGSYYGYT
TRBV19 ASSITAGPYNEQF
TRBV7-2 ASSPLWGLNEQF
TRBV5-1 ASSLDSGLNTEAF
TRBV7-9 ASNPGDTEAF
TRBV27 ASSLTGTPNEQF
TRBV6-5 ASSYPSRELF
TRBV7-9 ASRRDREPGNTIY
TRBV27 ASSSETSGSYEQY
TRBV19 ASSIVGAGANVLT
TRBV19 ASSGGNEQF
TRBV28 ASSSGRGGSNQPQH
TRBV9 ASSVSREGRREQF
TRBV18 ASSPSHRPPYEQY
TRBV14 ASSQNRDPYGYT